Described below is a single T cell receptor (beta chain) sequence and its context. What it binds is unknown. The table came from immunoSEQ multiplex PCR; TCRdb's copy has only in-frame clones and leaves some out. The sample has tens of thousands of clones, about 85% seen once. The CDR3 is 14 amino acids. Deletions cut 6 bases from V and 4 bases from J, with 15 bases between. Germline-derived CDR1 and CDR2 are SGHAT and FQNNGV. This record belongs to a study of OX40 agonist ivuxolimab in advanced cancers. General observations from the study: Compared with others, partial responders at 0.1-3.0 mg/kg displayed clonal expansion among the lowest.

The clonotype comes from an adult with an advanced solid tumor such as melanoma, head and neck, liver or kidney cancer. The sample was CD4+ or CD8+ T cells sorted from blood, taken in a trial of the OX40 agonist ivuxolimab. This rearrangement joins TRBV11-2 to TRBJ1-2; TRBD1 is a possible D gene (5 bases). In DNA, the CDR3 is TGTGCCAGCAGTCCCGACGGGGGGGGCTATGGCTACACCTTC. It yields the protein CASSPDGGGYGYTF. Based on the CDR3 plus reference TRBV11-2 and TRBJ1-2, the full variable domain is EAGVAQSPRYKIIEKRQSVAFWCNPISGHATLYWYQQILGQGPKLLIQFQNNGVVDDSQLPKDRFSAERLKGVDSTLKIQPAKLEDSAVYLCASSPDGGGYGYTFGSGTRLTVV.